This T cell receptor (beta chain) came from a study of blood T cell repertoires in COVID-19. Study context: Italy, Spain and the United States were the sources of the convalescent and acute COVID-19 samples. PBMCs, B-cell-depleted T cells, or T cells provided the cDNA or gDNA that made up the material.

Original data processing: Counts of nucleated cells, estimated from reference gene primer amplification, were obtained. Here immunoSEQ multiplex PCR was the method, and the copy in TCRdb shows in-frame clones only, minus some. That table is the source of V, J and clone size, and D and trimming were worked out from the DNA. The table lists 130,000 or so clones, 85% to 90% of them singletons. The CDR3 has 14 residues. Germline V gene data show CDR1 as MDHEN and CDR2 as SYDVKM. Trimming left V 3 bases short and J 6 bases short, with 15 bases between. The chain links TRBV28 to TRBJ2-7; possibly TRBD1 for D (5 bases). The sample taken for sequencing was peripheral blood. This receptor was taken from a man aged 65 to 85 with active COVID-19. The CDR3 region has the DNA TGTGCCAGCAGTTTTAAGGGGCAATTTCGCGAGCAGTACTTC. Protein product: CASSFKGQFREQYF. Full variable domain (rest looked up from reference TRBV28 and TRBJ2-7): DVKVTQSSRYLVKRTGEKVFLECVQDMDHENMFWYRQDPGLGLRLIYFSYDVKMKEKGDIPEGYSVSREKKERFSLILESASTNQTSMYLCASSFKGQFREQYFGPGTRLTVT.